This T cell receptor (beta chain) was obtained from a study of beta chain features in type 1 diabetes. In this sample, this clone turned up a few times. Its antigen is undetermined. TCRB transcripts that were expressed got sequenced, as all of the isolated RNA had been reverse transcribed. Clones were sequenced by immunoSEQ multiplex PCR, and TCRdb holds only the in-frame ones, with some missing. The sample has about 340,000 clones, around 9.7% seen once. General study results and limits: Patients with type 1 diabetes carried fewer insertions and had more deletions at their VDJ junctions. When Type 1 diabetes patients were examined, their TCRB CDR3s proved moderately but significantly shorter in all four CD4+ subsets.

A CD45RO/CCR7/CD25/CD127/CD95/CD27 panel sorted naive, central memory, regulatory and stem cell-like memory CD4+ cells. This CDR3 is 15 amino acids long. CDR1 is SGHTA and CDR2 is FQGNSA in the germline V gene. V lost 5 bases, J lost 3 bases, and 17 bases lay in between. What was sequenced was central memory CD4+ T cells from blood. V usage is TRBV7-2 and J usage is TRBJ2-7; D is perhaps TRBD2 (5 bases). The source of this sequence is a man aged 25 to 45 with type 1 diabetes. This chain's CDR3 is CASSLGVALIYEQYF. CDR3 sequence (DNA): TGTGCCAGCAGCCTCGGGGTAGCGCTAATCTACGAGCAGTACTTC.